This T cell receptor (beta chain) appears in the sequencing data of a study of long-term antiretroviral therapy in people with HIV. Study-wide results and caveats: Repertoire dominance by clones expanded before ART was seen at all time points.

CDR3 length: 14 amino acids. V shed 5 bases and J 9 bases; nucleotides not matched to a gene: 10. Germline CDR1 reads SNHLY; CDR2 reads FYNNEI. This was the immunoSEQ v3.0 assay at survey level. Here immunoSEQ multiplex PCR was the method, and the copy in TCRdb shows in-frame clones only, minus some. The data contain more than 15,000 clones, approximately 94% of them singletons. As for this clone: What it binds is unknown.

This clonotype was sampled from a woman aged 45-60 years with HIV. This chain joins TRBV2 and TRBJ2-3, with 8 bases matching TRBD1. The sample here was unsorted PBMCs, taken around 6.4 years after starting antiretroviral therapy. CDR3 amino acids: CASSSRTGSDTQYF. CDR3 bases: TGTGCCAGCAGTTCCCGGACAGGGAGTGACACGCAGTATTTT.